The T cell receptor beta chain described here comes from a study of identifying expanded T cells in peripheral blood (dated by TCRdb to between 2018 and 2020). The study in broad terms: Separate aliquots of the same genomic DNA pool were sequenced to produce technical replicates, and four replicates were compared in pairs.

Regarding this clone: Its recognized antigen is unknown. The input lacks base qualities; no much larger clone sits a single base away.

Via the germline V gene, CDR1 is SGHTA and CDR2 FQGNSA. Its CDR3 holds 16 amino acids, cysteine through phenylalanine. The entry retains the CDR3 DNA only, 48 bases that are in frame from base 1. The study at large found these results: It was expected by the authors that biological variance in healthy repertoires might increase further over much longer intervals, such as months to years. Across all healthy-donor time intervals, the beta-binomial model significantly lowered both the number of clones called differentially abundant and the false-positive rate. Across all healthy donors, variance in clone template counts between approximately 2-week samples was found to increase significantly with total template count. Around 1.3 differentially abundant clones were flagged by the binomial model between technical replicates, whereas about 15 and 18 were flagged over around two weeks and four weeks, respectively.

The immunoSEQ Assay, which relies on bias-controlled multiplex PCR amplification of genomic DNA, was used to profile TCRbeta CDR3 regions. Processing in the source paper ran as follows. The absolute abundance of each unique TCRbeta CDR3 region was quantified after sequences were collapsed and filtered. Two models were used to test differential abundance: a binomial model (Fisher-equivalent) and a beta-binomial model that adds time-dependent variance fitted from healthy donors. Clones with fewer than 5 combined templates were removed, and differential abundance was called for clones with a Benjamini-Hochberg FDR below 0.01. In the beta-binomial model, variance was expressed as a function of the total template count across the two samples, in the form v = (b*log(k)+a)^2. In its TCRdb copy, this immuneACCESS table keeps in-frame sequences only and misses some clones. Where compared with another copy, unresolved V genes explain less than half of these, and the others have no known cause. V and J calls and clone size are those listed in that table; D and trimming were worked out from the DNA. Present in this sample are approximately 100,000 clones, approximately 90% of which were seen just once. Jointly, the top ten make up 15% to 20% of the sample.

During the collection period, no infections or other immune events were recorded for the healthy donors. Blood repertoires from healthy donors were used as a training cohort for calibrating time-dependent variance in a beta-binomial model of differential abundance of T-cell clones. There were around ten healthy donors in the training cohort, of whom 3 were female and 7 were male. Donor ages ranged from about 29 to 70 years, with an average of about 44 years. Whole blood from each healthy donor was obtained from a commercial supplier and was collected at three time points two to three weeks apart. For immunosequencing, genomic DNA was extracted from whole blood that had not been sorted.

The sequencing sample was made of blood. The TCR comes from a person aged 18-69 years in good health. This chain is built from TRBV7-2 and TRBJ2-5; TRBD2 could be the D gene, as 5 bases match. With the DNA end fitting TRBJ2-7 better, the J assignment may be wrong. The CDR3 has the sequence CASSPQAGRNFYEQYF. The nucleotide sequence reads TGTGCCAGCAGCCCCCAGGCGGGCCGAAACTTTTACGAGCAGTACTTC.